These T cell receptor beta chains were read from a single sample in a study of blood T cells in healthy people across ages. Each CDR3 protein is one row after TCRdb ran MiXCR on the 5' RACE reads. The data show 380,000 or so distinct CDR3 sequences, roughly half seen once. The sequencing sample was made of blood. All receptors come from a man aged 55 to 70 in good health. The CDR3 runs from the conserved cysteine through the conserved F or W. The order of the fields is clone size, J gene, D gene, V gene, CDR3 DNA, CDR3 protein. A D gene is named only where the DNA matches it firmly. Not all rows give a size; the values are once, few, many and, for expanded clones, a class.

>NA|TRBJ1-2|TRBD1|TRBV10-3
TGTGCCATCAGTGAAGTGGGACAGGCGGGAATTGGCTACACCTTC
CAISEVGQAGIGYTF
>NA|TRBJ2-7|NA|TRBV12-3/TRBV12-4
TGTGCCAGCAGTTTAAGTGGGCCCGGGCGCACCTACGAGCAGTACTTC
CASSLSGPGRTYEQYF
>NA|TRBJ2-4|TRBD2|TRBV4-1
TGCGCCAGCAGCCAAGAGAGCGGGGGGACCGGACATTTGGCCAAAAACATTCAGTACTTC
CASSQESGGTGHLAKNIQYF
>NA|TRBJ2-7|NA|TRBV10-3
TGTGCCATCAGTGACAGGGGCTACGAGCAGTACTTC
CAISDRGYEQYF
>once|TRBJ1-5|NA|TRBV27
TGTGCCAGCAGTACGGGGGTCGCGGGCAATCAGCCCCAGCATTTT
CASSTGVAGNQPQHF
>NA|TRBJ2-7|NA|TRBV7-2
TGTGCCAGCAGCTGGCAAGGACTAAAAGGCGAGCAGTACTTC
CASSWQGLKGEQYF
>NA|TRBJ2-1|TRBD2|TRBV29-1
TGCAGCGTTCCCGGGACTAGCGGATACAATGAGCAGTTCTTC
CSVPGTSGYNEQFF
>NA|TRBJ1-2|NA|TRBV12-3/TRBV12-4
TGTGCCAGCAGTTTTTCGGTGGGGGGCTACACCTTC
CASSFSVGGYTF
>NA|TRBJ2-1|TRBD2|TRBV5-1
TGCGCCAGCAGCCAAGGGACTAGCGGGGCCTTAGGGGAGCAGTTCTTC
CASSQGTSGALGEQFF
>few|TRBJ2-5|NA|TRBV13
TGTGCCAGCACCGGGGGTTTGATTAAAGGGGAGACCCAGTACTTC
CASTGGLIKGETQYF
>NA|TRBJ2-2|NA|TRBV3-1
TGTGCCAGTCACAGGGGGGGGAACACCGGGGAGCTGTTTTTT
CASHRGGNTGELFF
>once|TRBJ2-1|NA|TRBV5-1
TGCGCCAGCAGCTTGGACACGGGTTCCTACAATGAGCAGTTCTTC
CASSLDTGSYNEQFF
>NA|TRBJ2-2|TRBD1|TRBV6-6
TGTGCCAGCATTACAGGGGGCGCATCCGGGGAGCTGTTTTTT
CASITGGASGELFF
>many|TRBJ1-2|NA|TRBV5-1
TGCGCCAGCAGCTTGAGTGGGAAAGCTAACTATGGCTACACCTTC
CASSLSGKANYGYTF
>NA|TRBJ2-3|TRBD1|TRBV20-1
TGCAGTGCGCTCGGCTACGGGACAGGACTAGATACGCAGTATTTT
CSALGYGTGLDTQYF
>few|TRBJ2-5|NA|TRBV28
TGTGCCAGCAGCCAAGGACTAACCAATGAGCAGTACTTC
CASSQGLTNEQYF
>NA|TRBJ2-7|TRBD2|TRBV7-2
TGTGCCAGCAGCTTAATCCCTAGCGGGAGGGTCCCCTACGAGCAGTACTTC
CASSLIPSGRVPYEQYF
>NA|TRBJ2-7|NA|TRBV5-6
TGTGCCAGCAGCTTGACACGGGGCAGGGGCGACGAGCAGTACTTC
CASSLTRGRGDEQYF
>NA|TRBJ2-6|NA|TRBV4-3
TGCGCCAGCAGCCAAGATCTGAACGACCAATCTGGGGCCAACGTCCTGACTTTC
CASSQDLNDQSGANVLTF
>few|TRBJ1-1|NA|TRBV10-3
TGTGCCGTAGACCGGGGGATAAACACTGAAGCTTTCTTT
CAVDRGINTEAFF
>NA|TRBJ2-1|NA|TRBV15
TGTGCCACCAACAGTCGACAGCACAATGAGCAGTTCTTC
CATNSRQHNEQFF
>NA|TRBJ2-7|TRBD1|TRBV5-5
TGTGCCAGCAGGAAAGGGACAGGGGGCAGGACAAATGAGCAGTACTTC
CASRKGTGGRTNEQYF
>many|TRBJ2-6|NA|TRBV3-1
TGTGCCAGCAGCCCCTCCTCTGGGGCCAACGTCCTGACTTTC
CASSPSSGANVLTF
>once|TRBJ2-7|TRBD1|TRBV20-1
TGCAGTGCTAGAGGAAAGGGGACAGGGGGGGGTTACGAGCAGTACTTC
CSARGKGTGGGYEQYF
>NA|TRBJ1-6|NA|TRBV20-1
TGCAGTGCTATACGGGGAGGTGGCCAACGGGGTTCACCCCTCCACTTT
CSAIRGGGQRGSPLHF
>NA|TRBJ1-2|NA|TRBV5-5
TGTGCCAGCAGCGGCTCCTCTAACTATGGCTACACCTTC
CASSGSSNYGYTF
>once|TRBJ2-7|TRBD1|TRBV20-1
TGCAGTGCTTCCCTTGGGGACAGGATCTACGAGCAGTACTTC
CSASLGDRIYEQYF
>few|TRBJ1-2|NA|TRBV6-6
TGTGCCAACTTAACAGCGAACTATGGCTACACCTTC
CANLTANYGYTF
>NA|TRBJ2-3|NA|TRBV12-3/TRBV12-4
TGTGCCAGCAGTGTACGGGGACTGAGAACAGATACGCAGTATTTT
CASSVRGLRTDTQYF
>many|TRBJ2-5|TRBD1|TRBV20-1
TGCAGTGCGATCAAATCGTTAGGGACAGAAGAGACCCAGTACTTC
CSAIKSLGTEETQYF
>NA|TRBJ2-1|NA|TRBV20-1
TGCAGTGCTAGACGCGATGCTGGGTCCTACAATGAGCAGTTCTTC
CSARRDAGSYNEQFF
>NA|TRBJ2-5|TRBD2|TRBV6-2/TRBV6-3
TGTGCCAGCAGCCCCAACCGTAGCGGGGGGCGGGATGAGCAGTACTTC
CASSPNRSGGRDEQYF
>NA|TRBJ2-3|NA|TRBV28
TGTGCCAGCAGGCCTCAGGCAGATACAGATACGCAGTATTTT
CASRPQADTDTQYF
>NA|TRBJ1-6|NA|TRBV7-2
TGTGCCAGCAGCCTTCAGGGGACGGTGGGTTCACCCCCCCACTTT
CASSLQGTVGSPPHF
>many|TRBJ2-5|NA|TRBV3-1
TGTGCCAGCAGCCAAGAGGCAGGGATAAAGACCCAGTACTTC
CASSQEAGIKTQYF
>few|TRBJ2-3|TRBD2|TRBV7-2
TGTGCCAGCAGCGACCAGCTAGCGGGTAGGGATACGCAGTATTTT
CASSDQLAGRDTQYF
>NA|TRBJ2-5|TRBD2|TRBV10-3
TGTGCCATCAGTGAGTCGACCTTGGGGGGGGAGCAGTACTTC
CAISESTLGGEQYF
>once|TRBJ2-6|NA|TRBV6-2/TRBV6-3
TGTGCCAGCAGTTACTTCGGGGCTGGGGCCAACGTCCTGACTTTC
CASSYFGAGANVLTF
>NA|TRBJ1-4|NA|TRBV4-3
TGCGCCAGCAGCCAAAGGGGGGCACCTAATGAAAAACTGTTTTTT
CASSQRGAPNEKLFF
>NA|TRBJ1-2|TRBD1|TRBV5-6
TGTGCCAGCAGCTTGGTTGACAGGGAACTTAACTATGGCTACACCTTC
CASSLVDRELNYGYTF
>NA|TRBJ2-1|TRBD1|TRBV3-1
TGTGCCAGCAGCCTCAGGACAGGGCAATCCTACAATGAGCAGTTCTTC
CASSLRTGQSYNEQFF
>NA|TRBJ2-2|NA|TRBV28
TGTGCCAGCAGTTTATATGGAGGGGCCGGGGAGCTGTTTTTT
CASSLYGGAGELFF
>NA|TRBJ2-3|TRBD2|TRBV27
TGTGCCAGCAGTTTAATCTCCCTAGCGGGATTTGATACGCAGTATTTT
CASSLISLAGFDTQYF
>NA|TRBJ2-1|NA|TRBV7-2
TGTGCCAGCAGCGTAGTTCGCGGGAATGAGCAGTTCTTC
CASSVVRGNEQFF
>few|TRBJ2-3|NA|TRBV6-2/TRBV6-3
TGTGCCAGCAGTCTCCGACTCCCGCAAGATACGCAGTATTTT
CASSLRLPQDTQYF
>NA|TRBJ2-1|TRBD2|TRBV20-1
TGCAGTGCTTGGGCGACGGCGGGGGGGAATGAGCAGTTCTTC
CSAWATAGGNEQFF
>NA|TRBJ2-4|NA|TRBV6-6
TGTGCCAGCAGCCCGAAAAACATTCAGTACTTC
CASSPKNIQYF
>once|TRBJ2-7|TRBD1|TRBV20-1
TGCAGTGCTAGAGGAGACAGGGTTATCAATGAGCAGTACTTC
CSARGDRVINEQYF
>NA|TRBJ2-6|NA|TRBV27
TGTGCCAGCACTCTAAGGGTCCCTGGGGCCAACGTCCTGACTTTC
CASTLRVPGANVLTF
>few|TRBJ2-1|TRBD1|TRBV7-2
TGTGCCAGCAGCAAAGACAGGGGCTCCTACAATGAGCAGTTCTTC
CASSKDRGSYNEQFF
>once|TRBJ2-5|TRBD1|TRBV28
TGTGCCCGCAGTCAACCAGGCGCTAGGGGGCTGAAGACCCAGTACTTC
CARSQPGARGLKTQYF
>NA|TRBJ2-1|NA|TRBV11-1
TGTGCCAGCAGCTTGTCCGTAATGGGGGCGAGGGGCAATGAGCAGTTCTTC
CASSLSVMGARGNEQFF
>few|TRBJ1-1|NA|TRBV5-1
TGCGCCAGCAGCTTATCCACAGCGGGGAACACTGAAGCTTTCTTT
CASSLSTAGNTEAFF
>few|TRBJ2-7|TRBD1|TRBV11-2
TGTGCCAGCAGCCGGGACAGGGGCCACGAGCAGTACTTC
CASSRDRGHEQYF
>NA|TRBJ1-4|NA|TRBV7-2
TGTGCCAGCAGCCCAGGGGACGGCCGTGGGGAAAAACTGTTTTTT
CASSPGDGRGEKLFF